This T cell receptor (beta chain) came from a study of a mutant IDH1 vaccine in newly diagnosed glioma. Remarks on this clone: As yet, its antigen is unknown.

Time point given: week 11, during vaccination. The study gave 300 ug of mutant IDH1 20-mer peptide per vaccine dose, with topical imiquimod. This CDR3 spans 15 amino acids. V lost 2 bases to trimming and J lost 3 bases; unmatched junction nucleotides: 7. Germline CDR1 reads SGHDN; CDR2 reads FVKESK. Measured with immunoSEQ multiplex PCR; TCRdb has only the in-frame clones, and not every one. This repertoire shows about 32,000 clones, 78% found once; its top ten account for almost 25%. The chain joins TRBV14 to TRBJ2-7; 7 positions match TRBD1. Sequenced here: PBMCs, sampled from a glioma patient whose treatment included an IDH1 peptide vaccine. This TCR came from a man aged 25 to 40 with glioma. This CDR3 reads CASSQSRDSYYEQYF. The DNA of the CDR3 is TGTGCCAGCAGCCAATCGAGGGACAGCTACTACGAGCAGTACTTC.